The source of this T cell receptor beta chain is a study of OX40 agonist ivuxolimab in advanced cancers. Study details: Ivuxolimab was administered intravenously to patients at 0.01 to 10 mg/kg every 2 weeks. Whole-study results and caveats: On average, CD8+ T cells had more expanded clones than CD4+. Antigen specificity remained undetermined for the expanded peripheral T cells.

Using immunoSEQ multiplex PCR, the repertoire was profiled, and TCRdb retains in-frame clones only, with some absent. The repertoire holds tens of thousands of clones, with 75% to 95% as singletons. CDR1 and CDR2 (germline): MGHDK, SYGVNS. The ends lost 3 bases at V and 0 bases at J; junction bases unmatched: 4. The CDR3 sequence is 17 residues long. Turning to this clone: Its specificity is not known.

The TCR originated in an adult with an advanced solid tumor such as melanoma, head and neck, liver or kidney cancer. The material sequenced was CD4+ or CD8+ T cells sorted from blood, taken in a trial of the OX40 agonist ivuxolimab. The chain is built from TRBV25-1 and TRBJ2-1, with 11 bases matching TRBD2. The CDR3, as DNA: TGTGCCAGCAGTGAGGGGACTAGCGGCTTCTCCTACAATGAGCAGTTCTTC. Translated, it gives CASSEGTSGFSYNEQFF. Variable domain in full (rest from reference TRBV25-1 and TRBJ2-1): EADIYQTPRYLVIGTGKKITLECSQTMGHDKMYWYQQDPGMELHLIHYSYGVNSTEKGDLSSESTVSRIRTEHFPLTLESARPSHTSQYLCASSEGTSGFSYNEQFFGPGTRLTVL.